One TCR beta chain is described in this entry. Its antigen remains unidentified. The data belong to a study of cytomegalovirus exposure and HLA in healthy donors. Points from the study as a whole: Donors were assumed by presence/absence analyses to have roughly uniform sequencing depth. Published work reported that the classifier diagnosed cytomegalovirus status with high specificity and sensitivity. In most subjects, TCR beta sequences reportedly gave accurate predictions of HLA-A and HLA-B alleles.

PCR primers comprised 60 Vbeta and 13 Jbeta primers. Measured with immunoSEQ multiplex PCR; TCRdb has only the in-frame clones, and not every one. Of some 150,000 clones in the sample, roughly 79% are singletons; the top ten hold roughly 5.2%. The CDR3 runs 14 residues. Per the germline V gene, CDR1 is GTSNPN and CDR2 is SVGIG (reference sequence). The V end was cut by 2 bases, the J end by 3 bases, with 13 bases between. This sequence joins TRBV30 and TRBJ1-1; no firm D call. This sequence was found in a woman aged 18-30 years in good health and CMV-seropositive. The specimen was PBMCs. The CDR3 loop reads CAWSMGRRYTEAFF. In DNA, the CDR3 is TGTGCCTGGAGTATGGGGAGAAGGTACACTGAAGCTTTCTTT.